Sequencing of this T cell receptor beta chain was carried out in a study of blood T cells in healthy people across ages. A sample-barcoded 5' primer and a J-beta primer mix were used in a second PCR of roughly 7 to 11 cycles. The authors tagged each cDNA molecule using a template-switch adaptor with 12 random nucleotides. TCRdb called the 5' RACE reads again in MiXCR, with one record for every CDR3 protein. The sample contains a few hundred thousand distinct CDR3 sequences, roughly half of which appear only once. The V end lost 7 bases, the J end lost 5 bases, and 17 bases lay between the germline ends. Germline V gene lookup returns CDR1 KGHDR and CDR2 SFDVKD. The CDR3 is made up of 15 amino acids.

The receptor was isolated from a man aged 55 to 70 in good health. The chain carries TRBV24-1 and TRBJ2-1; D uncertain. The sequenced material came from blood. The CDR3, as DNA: TGTGCCACCAGGGACCCTCGTACTACCAACAATGAGCAGTTCTTC. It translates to CATRDPRTTNNEQFF.